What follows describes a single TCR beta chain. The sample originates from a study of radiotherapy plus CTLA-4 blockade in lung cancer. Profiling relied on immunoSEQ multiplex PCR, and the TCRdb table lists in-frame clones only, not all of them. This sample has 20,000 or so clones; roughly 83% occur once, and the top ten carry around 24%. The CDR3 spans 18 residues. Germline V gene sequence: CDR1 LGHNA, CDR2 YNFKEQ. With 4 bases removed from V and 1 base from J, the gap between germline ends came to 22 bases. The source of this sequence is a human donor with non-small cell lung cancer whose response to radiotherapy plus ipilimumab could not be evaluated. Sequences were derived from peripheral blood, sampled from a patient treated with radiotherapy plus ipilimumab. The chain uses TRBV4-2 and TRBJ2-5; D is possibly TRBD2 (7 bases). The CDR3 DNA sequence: TGTGCCAGCAGCCCCATTGGGGGGGCCGCAACCCCCCAAGAGACCCAGTACTTC. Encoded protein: CASSPIGGAATPQETQYF.